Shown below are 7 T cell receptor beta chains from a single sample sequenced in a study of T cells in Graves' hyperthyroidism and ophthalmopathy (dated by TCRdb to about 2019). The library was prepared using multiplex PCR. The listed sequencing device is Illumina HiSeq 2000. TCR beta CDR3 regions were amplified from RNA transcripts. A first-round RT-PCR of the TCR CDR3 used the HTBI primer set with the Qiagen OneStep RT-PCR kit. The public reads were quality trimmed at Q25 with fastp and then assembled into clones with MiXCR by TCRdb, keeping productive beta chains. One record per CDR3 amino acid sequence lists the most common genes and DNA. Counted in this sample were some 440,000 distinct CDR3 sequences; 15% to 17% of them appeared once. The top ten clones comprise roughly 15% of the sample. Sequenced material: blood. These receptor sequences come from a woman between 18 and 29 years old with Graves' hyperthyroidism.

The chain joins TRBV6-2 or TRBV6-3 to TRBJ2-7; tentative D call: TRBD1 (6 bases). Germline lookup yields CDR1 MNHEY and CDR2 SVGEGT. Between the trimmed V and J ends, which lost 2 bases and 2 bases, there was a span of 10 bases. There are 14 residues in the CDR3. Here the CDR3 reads CASSYQGNTYEQYF. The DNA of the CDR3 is TGTGCCAGCAGTTACCAGGGGAACACCTACGAGCAGTACTTC.

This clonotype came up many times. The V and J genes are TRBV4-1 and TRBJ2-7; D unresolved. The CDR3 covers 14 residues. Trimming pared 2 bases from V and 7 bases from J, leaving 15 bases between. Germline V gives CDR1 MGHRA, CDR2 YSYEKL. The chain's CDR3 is CASSQMGPKGEQYF. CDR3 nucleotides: TGCGCCAGCAGCCAAATGGGCCCGAAAGGTGAGCAGTACTTC.

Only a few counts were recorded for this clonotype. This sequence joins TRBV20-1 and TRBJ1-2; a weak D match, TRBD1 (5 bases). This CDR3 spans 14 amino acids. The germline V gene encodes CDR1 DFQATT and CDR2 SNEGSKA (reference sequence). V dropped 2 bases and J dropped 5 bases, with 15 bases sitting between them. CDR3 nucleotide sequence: TGCAGTGCTAGACAGGAACGGGGGAGGTATGGCTACACCTTC. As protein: CSARQERGRYGYTF.

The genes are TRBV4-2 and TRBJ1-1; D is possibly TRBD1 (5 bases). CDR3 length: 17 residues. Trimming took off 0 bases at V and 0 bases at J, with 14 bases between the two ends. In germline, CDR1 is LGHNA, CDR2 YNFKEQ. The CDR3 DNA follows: TGTGCCAGCAGCCAAGACGGGGCCAGCAGGCTGAACACTGAAGCTTTCTTT. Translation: CASSQDGASRLNTEAFF.

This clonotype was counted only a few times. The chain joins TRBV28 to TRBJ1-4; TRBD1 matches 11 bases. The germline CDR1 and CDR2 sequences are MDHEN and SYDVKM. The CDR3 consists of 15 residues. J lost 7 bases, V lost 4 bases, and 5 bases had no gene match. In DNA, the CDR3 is TGTGCCAGCAGTTCGGGGGGGACAGGGGGTGAAAAACTGTTTTTT. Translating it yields CASSSGGTGGEKLFF.

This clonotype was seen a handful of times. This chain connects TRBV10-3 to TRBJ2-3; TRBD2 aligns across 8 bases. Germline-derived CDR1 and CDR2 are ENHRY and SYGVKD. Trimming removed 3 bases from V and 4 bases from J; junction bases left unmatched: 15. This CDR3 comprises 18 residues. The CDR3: CAISEEQEARGAADTQYF. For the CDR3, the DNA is TGTGCCATCAGTGAAGAGCAAGAGGCGCGGGGGGCGGCAGATACGCAGTATTTT.

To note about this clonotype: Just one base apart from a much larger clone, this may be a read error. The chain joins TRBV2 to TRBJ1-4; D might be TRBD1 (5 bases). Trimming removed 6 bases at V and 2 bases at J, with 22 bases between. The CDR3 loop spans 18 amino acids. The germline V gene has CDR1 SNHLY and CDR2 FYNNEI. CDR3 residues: CASRPISRVPSTNEKLFF. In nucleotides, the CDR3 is TGTGCCAGCAGGCCGATCTCCAGGGTCCCCTCGACTAATGAAAAACTGTTTTTT. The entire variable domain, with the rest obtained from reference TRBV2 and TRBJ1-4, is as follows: EPEVTQTPSHQVTQMGQEVILRCVPISNHLYFYWYRQILGQKVEFLVSFYNNEISEKSEIFDDQFSVERPDGSNFTLKIRSTKLEDSAMYFCASRPISRVPSTNEKLFFGSGTQLSVL.